A single sample gave rise to the 16 T cell receptor beta chains below, sequenced in a study of CD8+ T cells in alopecia areata (dated by TCRdb to the late 2010s). Library preparation used the immunoSEQ multiplex PCR assay. RNA was extracted from all samples and reverse transcribed into cDNA as template for TCR sequencing. This immuneACCESS table, as held by TCRdb, lists in-frame sequences with V and J called but not all clones. Of the missing ones, under half trace to an unresolved V gene in checked studies; the others have no known cause. The sample has 70,000 to 95,000 clones on record, about 53% of them singletons. The top ten clones comprise under 6.5% of the sample. Source material: NKG2D-high CD8+ T cells sorted from blood. The meaning of the sample's cell subset or site label: sorted CD8+ NKG2D-high blood T cells. The receptors derive from a human donor with alopecia areata.

This clone was counted a few times. V gene TRBV29-1 combines with J gene TRBJ2-2; D call uncertain. CDR1 is SQVTM and CDR2 is ANQGSEA in the germline V gene. This CDR3 is built from 11 residues. The CDR3 nucleotides read TGCACCCCCAGAAGGGCCGGGGAGCTGTTTTTT. Translating it yields CTPRRAGELFF.

V and J are TRBV28 and TRBJ2-7; D possibly matches TRBD1 or TRBD2 (6 bases each). The CDR3 sequence is 15 residues long. The germline V gene has CDR1 MDHEN and CDR2 SYDVKM. Trimming stripped 1 base from V and 4 bases from J, with 14 bases between. CDR3 bases: TGTGCCAGCAGTTTATTTTCGGGGGCCTTTTACGAGCAGTACTTC. Its protein is CASSLFSGAFYEQYF. The whole variable domain, remainder taken from reference TRBV28 and TRBJ2-7, is DVKVTQSSRYLVKRTGEKVFLECVQDMDHENMFWYRQDPGLGLRLIYFSYDVKMKEKGDIPEGYSVSREKKERFSLILESASTNQTSMYLCASSLFSGAFYEQYFGPGTRLTVT.

The V and J genes are TRBV27 and TRBJ2-7; D is possibly TRBD1 (6 bases). The CDR3 extends over 12 amino acids. The germline gives CDR1 MNHEY, CDR2 SMNVEV (reference sequence). V was clipped by 6 bases and J by 4 bases, with 10 bases between them. The CDR3 spells CASRTGRYEQYF. The DNA for the CDR3 is TGTGCCAGCAGAACAGGGAGATACGAGCAGTACTTC.

This chain joins TRBV18 and TRBJ2-1; possibly TRBD1 for D (6 bases). CDR3 length equals 12 residues. V dropped 3 bases and J dropped 10 bases, with 10 bases sitting between them. Germline loops: CDR1 KGHSH, CDR2 LQKENI. The CDR3 bases are TGTGCCAGCTCACCCGGACAGCAAGAGCAGTTCTTC. Translating gives CASSPGQQEQFF. The complete variable domain, with remaining parts taken from reference TRBV18 and TRBJ2-1, reads NAGVMQNPRHLVRRRGQEARLRCSPMKGHSHVYWYRQLPEEGLKFMVYLQKENIIDESGMPKERFSAEFPKEGPSILRIQQVVRGDSAAYFCASSPGQQEQFFGPGTRLTVL.

This clone was seen a few times. This rearrangement joins TRBV5-4 to TRBJ1-5; 7 nucleotides line up with TRBD1. CDR3 length equals 15 residues. Losses at the gene ends were 2 bases for V and 1 base for J; bases not matched to a gene: 3. Germline V gene sequence: CDR1 SGHNT, CDR2 YYREEE (reference sequence). The CDR3 is CASSLRGRSNQPQHF. CDR3 coding DNA: TGTGCCAGCAGCTTAAGGGGGCGAAGCAATCAGCCCCAGCATTTT.

The chain couples TRBV5-1 to TRBJ2-5; D is ambiguous. The ends were cut back, 3 bases at V and 2 bases at J, with 5 bases in the middle. The CDR3 totals 12 residues. Looked up from germline, CDR1 is SGHRS and CDR2 is YFSETQ. CDR3 loop: CASSSSQETQYF. In DNA form, the CDR3 reads TGCGCCAGCAGCTCAAGTCAAGAGACCCAGTACTTC.

This clone turned up a few times. V and J are TRBV7-9 and TRBJ2-1; D is perhaps TRBD1 (5 bases). V dropped 3 bases and J dropped 1 base, with 10 bases sitting between them. The germline V gene encodes CDR1 SEHNR and CDR2 FQNEAQ (reference sequence). The length of the CDR3 is 15 residues. The DNA of the CDR3 is TGTGCCAGCAGCTTTTGGACACTGTCCTACAATGAGCAGTTCTTC. Amino acids: CASSFWTLSYNEQFF.

This clone was seen a few times. The V gene is TRBV18, the J gene TRBJ2-7; TRBD2 agrees at 7 bases. V lost 1 base, J lost 6 bases, and 0 bases stayed unmatched. The germline gives CDR1 KGHSH, CDR2 LQKENI. This CDR3 is built from 12 residues. The CDR3: CASSPRGGEQYF. In nucleotides, the CDR3 is TGTGCCAGCTCACCACGGGGGGGCGAGCAGTACTTC.

The chain uses TRBV13 and TRBJ2-6, with unresolved D. V was shortened by 1 base and J by 4 bases, with 5 bases between the two germline ends. The CDR3 spans 14 residues. The germline V gene has CDR1 PRHDT and CDR2 FYEKMQ (reference sequence). The CDR3 DNA reads TGTGCCAGCAGCTTAGTCCACGGGGCCAACGTCCTGACTTTC. Its protein product is CASSLVHGANVLTF.

This clone was seen only a few times. The chain is built from TRBV29-1 and TRBJ2-3; 9 nucleotides agree with TRBD1. The CDR3 consists of 17 residues. CDR1 SQVTM and CDR2 ANQGSEA come from the germline V gene. Trimming took 3 bases from V and 6 from J; bases not matched to a gene: 16. CDR3 sequence: CSVDAWDRDIVRDTQYF. The CDR3 coding sequence is TGCAGCGTTGATGCGTGGGACAGGGACATTGTAAGGGATACGCAGTATTTT.

This clone was picked up a small number of times. The gene calls are TRBV28 and TRBJ2-3; D uncertain. Between the trimmed V and J ends, which lost 7 bases and 0 bases, there was a span of 11 bases. This CDR3 comprises 14 residues. In germline, CDR1 is MDHEN, CDR2 SYDVKM. CDR3 sequence reads: CASTARLSTDTQYF. The CDR3 DNA sequence: TGTGCCAGCACTGCCAGGCTTAGCACAGATACGCAGTATTTT.

This clone was seen only a few times. This rearrangement joins TRBV29-1 to TRBJ2-5, with 8 nucleotides matching TRBD1. The V gene's germline CDR1 is SQVTM and CDR2 ANQGSEA. The J segment lost 2 bases and the V segment lost 7 bases, leaving 12 bases of the junction unmatched. This CDR3 is 15 amino acids long. In DNA, the CDR3 is TGCAGCGGCGGCGGGACAGGAGCCTCTCAAGAGACCCAGTACTTC. It specifies CSGGGTGASQETQYF.

This chain joins TRBV25-1 and TRBJ2-1, with D perhaps TRBD1 (5 bases). The germline V gene has CDR1 MGHDK and CDR2 SYGVNS. The CDR3 sequence is 15 residues long. V lost 2 bases and J lost 4, with 12 bases in between. The DNA for the CDR3 is TGTGCCAGCAGTGAAACAGGTGGAGCTTACAATGAGCAGTTCTTC. Translation gives CASSETGGAYNEQFF.

The chain carries TRBV6-5 and TRBJ2-3; 11 bases align to TRBD2. V dropped 9 bases and J dropped 13; count of bases not matched to a gene: 9. CDR1 and CDR2 (germline): MNHEY, SVGAGI. The CDR3 length is 12 residues. The CDR3 DNA follows: TGTGCCAGTGCGACTAGCGGGGTGGAGGAGTATTTT. Encoded protein: CASATSGVEEYF.

This clone was counted between two and nine times. The chain carries TRBV28 and TRBJ2-1, with D unresolved. The CDR3 has 13 residues. Trimming shortened V by 7 bases and J by 5 bases, and 12 bases separated the two germline ends. Looked up from germline, CDR1 is MDHEN and CDR2 is SYDVKM. CDR3 nucleotides: TGTGCCAGCACCACGGGCCTCGACAATGAGCAGTTCTTC. Protein product: CASTTGLDNEQFF. The entire variable domain, with the rest obtained from reference TRBV28 and TRBJ2-1, is as follows: DVKVTQSSRYLVKRTGEKVFLECVQDMDHENMFWYRQDPGLGLRLIYFSYDVKMKEKGDIPEGYSVSREKKERFSLILESASTNQTSMYLCASTTGLDNEQFFGPGTRLTVL.

The chain combines TRBV7-2 with TRBJ1-2, with 7 bases identical to TRBD1. The CDR3 is made up of 13 amino acids. Germline-derived CDR1 and CDR2 are SGHTA and FQGNSA. With 5 bases clipped from V and 12 bases from J, the junction kept 12 bases outside the gene matches. CDR3 sequence reads: CASSDGGQFPDTF. The DNA for the CDR3 is TGTGCCAGCAGCGACGGGGGACAGTTCCCCGACACCTTC.